Below are 18 T cell receptor beta chains sequenced from a single sample in a study of CD8 T cells in ankylosing spondylitis. One entry per CDR3 protein results from TCRdb running MiXCR on the 5' RACE reads. Of approximately 150,000 distinct CDR3 sequences listed, about a third are singletons. The specimen sequenced was synovial fluid, either unsorted or a sorted T cell fraction (not recorded which). These receptors originate from a male donor with ankylosing spondylitis.

The genes are TRBV2 and TRBJ2-5; 11 bases map to TRBD2. CDR1 and CDR2 from the germline V gene are SNHLY and FYNNEI. V lost 2 bases, J lost 4 bases, and 15 bases stayed unmatched. This CDR3 is built from 19 residues. The CDR3 nucleotides are TGTGCCAGCAGTGAACAGGGGCTACTAGCGGGAGATTGGGGAGAGACCCAGTACTTC. Residues: CASSEQGLLAGDWGETQYF.

This clonotype came up many times. The chain joins TRBV7-2 to TRBJ2-1, with 11 bases fitting TRBD2. Germline CDR1 reads SGHTA; CDR2 reads FQGNSA. The CDR3 has 16 amino acids. Unmatched junction bases numbered 4, after V lost 6 bases and J lost 0 bases. CDR3 in DNA: TGTGCCAGCAGGACTAGCGGGATGAGCTCCTACAATGAGCAGTTCTTC. Translated: CASRTSGMSSYNEQFF. The full variable domain, its missing parts supplied by reference TRBV7-2 and TRBJ2-1, is GAGVSQSPSNKVTEKGKDVELRCDPISGHTALYWYRQSLGQGLEFLIYFQGNSAPDKSGLPSDRFSAERTGGSVSTLTIQRTQQEDSAVYLCASRTSGMSSYNEQFFGPGTRLTVL.

This sequence joins TRBV12-3 or TRBV12-4 and TRBJ2-2; 9 nucleotides match TRBD2. Germline trimming cut 6 bases from V and 0 bases from J; bases unmatched to any gene: 11. This CDR3 contains 18 residues. The CDR3 DNA follows: TGTGCCAGCAGCCCCCGGTCGGTAGCGGGAGCGAACACCGGGGAGCTGTTTTTT. This gives the protein CASSPRSVAGANTGELFF.

J is TRBJ2-5 and V is TRBV12-3 or TRBV12-4; D not resolved. This CDR3 contains 12 residues. Between the trimmed V and J ends, which lost 6 bases and 1 base, there was a span of 6 bases. The CDR3 loop reads CASRRLQETQYF. The CDR3 nucleotides are TGTGCCAGCAGGCGTCTCCAAGAGACCCAGTACTTC.

The V call is TRBV15, the J call TRBJ2-1, with 10 bases fitting TRBD2. With V trimmed by 3 bases and J by 4 bases, 3 bases remained unmatched. Germline-derived CDR1 and CDR2 are LNHNV and YYDKDF (reference sequence). This CDR3 contains 15 residues. The CDR3 DNA reads as TGTGCCACCAGCAGGGTAGCGGGAGGTTACAATGAGCAGTTCTTC. Amino acid sequence: CATSRVAGGYNEQFF. The entire variable domain, with the rest obtained from reference TRBV15 and TRBJ2-1, is as follows: DAMVIQNPRYQVTQFGKPVTLSCSQTLNHNVMYWYQQKSSQAPKLLFHYYDKDFNNEADTPDNFQSRRPNTSFCFLDIRSPGLGDTAMYLCATSRVAGGYNEQFFGPGTRLTVL.

Only one count was recorded for this clonotype. The rearrangement links TRBV28 to TRBJ1-1; D may be TRBD1 (6 bases). CDR3 length equals 14 residues. With 5 bases removed from V and 3 bases from J, the gap between germline ends came to 13 bases. Germline V gene sequence: CDR1 MDHEN, CDR2 SYDVKM. The chain's CDR3 is CASSMGHRDTEAFF. The CDR3 DNA follows: TGTGCCAGCAGTATGGGGCACAGGGACACTGAAGCTTTCTTT.

The chain is built from TRBV27 and TRBJ2-7, with D unresolved. The CDR3 totals 9 residues. The germline V gene has CDR1 MNHEY and CDR2 SMNVEV (reference sequence). V lost 9 bases and J 4 bases, leaving 4 bases between the germline ends. CDR3 in DNA: TGTGCCAGGCAATACGAGCAGTACTTC. It translates to CARQYEQYF.

This clonotype occurred a few times. The chain recombines TRBV28 with TRBJ2-7; 8 bases are shared with TRBD2. Germline trimming cut 6 bases from V and 4 bases from J; bases unmatched to any gene: 5. This CDR3 region has 13 residues. CDR1 and CDR2 (germline): MDHEN, SYDVKM. The CDR3 sequence is CASSPLAGYEQYF. The CDR3 nucleotides are TGTGCCAGCAGCCCCTTAGCGGGGTACGAGCAGTACTTC. Combining the CDR3 with reference TRBV28 and TRBJ2-7 gives the whole variable domain DVKVTQSSRYLVKRTGEKVFLECVQDMDHENMFWYRQDPGLGLRLIYFSYDVKMKEKGDIPEGYSVSREKKERFSLILESASTNQTSMYLCASSPLAGYEQYFGPGTRLTVT.

This chain connects TRBV12-5 to TRBJ1-4, with D uncertain. Deletions cut 0 bases from V and 8 bases from J, with 4 bases between. This CDR3 is built from 12 residues. The germline CDR1 and CDR2 sequences are LGHNT and FRNRAP. In DNA form, the CDR3 reads TGTGCTAGTGGTTTGGTAAAAGAAAAACTGTTTTTT. Translated, it gives CASGLVKEKLFF. The full variable domain, in which reference TRBV12-5 and TRBJ1-4 provide the parts outside the CDR3, is DARVTQTPRHKVTEMGQEVTMRCQPILGHNTVFWYRQTMMQGLELLAYFRNRAPLDDSGMPKDRFSAEMPDATLATLKIQPSEPRDSAVYFCASGLVKEKLFFGSGTQLSVL.

This chain links TRBV27 with TRBJ2-5; D assignment may be TRBD1 or TRBD2 (7 bases each). The germline V and J ends were trimmed by 6 bases and 5 bases, with 22 bases remaining between them. This CDR3 region has 16 residues. The V gene's germline CDR1 is MNHEY and CDR2 SMNVEV (reference sequence). CDR3 in DNA: TGTGCCAGCAGCACACGACAGGGTCGGACTAGGGAGACCCAGTACTTC. This sequence encodes CASSTRQGRTRETQYF.

The genes are TRBV6-6 and TRBJ1-2, with D hard to call. The CDR3 contains 12 residues. Germline V CDR1 and CDR2: MNHNY, SVGAGI (reference sequence). Trimming shortened V by 4 bases and J by 5 bases, and 8 bases separated the two germline ends. The CDR3: CASSSRIYGYTF. In nucleotides, the CDR3 is TGTGCCAGCAGTTCCCGGATATATGGCTACACCTTC.

J is TRBJ2-1 and V is TRBV9; 8 nucleotides align to TRBD1. Germline trimming cut 8 bases from V and 2 bases from J; bases unmatched to any gene: 6. The CDR3 has 14 amino acids. The germline gives CDR1 SGDLS, CDR2 YYNGEE. CDR3: CASTPGQAYNEQFF. The CDR3 DNA follows: TGTGCCAGTACCCCGGGACAGGCCTACAATGAGCAGTTCTTC.

A few counts support this clonotype. The CDR3 is CASRQPARDLTDTQYF. The DNA for the CDR3 is TGTGCCAGCAGACAACCGGCCCGAGATCTCACAGATACGCAGTATTTT. V is TRBV28 and J is TRBJ2-3; no reliable D call. The CDR3 runs 16 residues. The germline V and J ends were trimmed by 6 bases and 2 bases, with 18 bases remaining between them. Germline V gene sequence: CDR1 MDHEN, CDR2 SYDVKM. The full variable domain, rest sourced from reference TRBV28 and TRBJ2-3, is DVKVTQSSRYLVKRTGEKVFLECVQDMDHENMFWYRQDPGLGLRLIYFSYDVKMKEKGDIPEGYSVSREKKERFSLILESASTNQTSMYLCASRQPARDLTDTQYFGPGTRLTVL.

V is TRBV7-2 and J is TRBJ2-5; the match to TRBD1 covers 8 bases. After removal of 5 bases from V and 0 bases from J, the junction contained 5 bases not matched to a gene. The CDR3 covers 15 residues. Germline values: CDR1 SGHTA, CDR2 FQGNSA. For the CDR3, the DNA is TGTGCCAGCAGCCCGGGACAGGTCCACCAAGAGACCCAGTACTTC. Translated, it gives CASSPGQVHQETQYF.

Only a few counts were recorded for this clonotype. The J gene is TRBJ1-1, the V gene TRBV29-1, with D possibly being TRBD1 (5 bases). CDR1 and CDR2 from the germline V gene are SQVTM and ANQGSEA. The CDR3 has 13 residues. With 4 bases removed from V and 1 base from J, the gap between germline ends came to 10 bases. CDR3 nucleotides: TGCAGCGTTGGGACAAGAACGAACACTGAAGCTTTCTTT. Its protein product is CSVGTRTNTEAFF.

This clonotype was seen repeatedly, ten times or more. The chain has TRBV12-3 or TRBV12-4 and TRBJ1-1; no definite D call. V lost 5 bases to trimming and J lost 10 bases, with 11 bases between them. CDR3 size: 11 residues. CDR3 amino acids: CASSTLSGAFF. The DNA of the CDR3 is TGTGCCAGCAGTACCCTATCGGGAGCTTTCTTT.

This chain links TRBV20-1 with TRBJ2-2; 8 nucleotides line up with TRBD2. V lost 6 bases to trimming and J lost 2 bases; unmatched junction nucleotides: 5. The CDR3 consists of 14 residues. Germline lookup yields CDR1 DFQATT and CDR2 SNEGSKA (reference sequence). CDR3 loop: CSAPRGANTGELFF. The CDR3 DNA follows: TGCAGTGCCCCGCGGGGGGCCAACACCGGGGAGCTGTTTTTT.

This clonotype was counted a few times. The V call is TRBV15, the J call TRBJ1-3; tentative D call: TRBD1 (6 bases). CDR3 length: 15 residues. Trimming removed 2 bases at V and 4 bases at J, with 12 bases between. CDR1 LNHNV and CDR2 YYDKDF come from the germline V gene (reference sequence). CDR3 in DNA: TGTGCCACCAGCAGAAACAGGGATTCGGGAAACACCATATATTTT. Translating gives CATSRNRDSGNTIYF.